These 11 T cell receptor beta chains were sequenced from one sample in a study of CD8+ T cells in alopecia areata. Treatment denoted: oral pan-JAK inhibitor, 5-10 mg twice daily. RNA, once extracted, was reverse transcribed into cDNA for use as the sequencing template. Repertoires were generated with immunoSEQ multiplex PCR, while TCRdb's copy carries only in-frame clones and drops some. The sample lists under 200,000 clones, about three fifths seen once, with 0.91% in the top ten. This material consisted of CD4+ T cells sorted from blood, taken at week 4, from a patient treated with tofacitinib. All receptors derive from a human donor with alopecia areata.

The CDR3 reads CASSMERYGYTF. CDR3 coding DNA: TGTGCCAGTAGTATGGAACGCTATGGCTACACCTTC. J is TRBJ1-2 and V is TRBV19; D gene ambiguous. The V and J ends lost 3 bases and 4 bases respectively, with 6 bases between them. This CDR3 spans 12 amino acids. CDR1 and CDR2 (germline): LNHDA, SQIVND (reference sequence).

The chain joins TRBV4-3 to TRBJ1-6; D unresolved. Germline loops: CDR1 LGHNA, CDR2 YSLEER. The V end lost 0 bases, the J end lost 0 bases, and 9 bases lay between the germline ends. CDR3 length equals 17 residues. In nucleotides, the CDR3 is TGCGCCAGCAGCCAAGATTCTCTCAACTCCTATAATTCACCCCTCCACTTT. It specifies CASSQDSLNSYNSPLHF.

The chain is built from TRBV25-1 and TRBJ2-3, with a possible D match to TRBD1 (5 bases). Trimming took off 8 bases at V and 4 bases at J, with 13 bases between the two ends. The CDR3 is made up of 13 amino acids. Germline CDR1 and CDR2: MGHDK and SYGVNS. CDR3 sequence: CASLSAGSDTQYF. CDR3 in DNA: TGTGCCAGCCTATCGGCAGGGTCAGATACGCAGTATTTT. Filled out from reference TRBV25-1 and TRBJ2-3, the complete variable domain reads EADIYQTPRYLVIGTGKKITLECSQTMGHDKMYWYQQDPGMELHLIHYSYGVNSTEKGDLSSESTVSRIRTEHFPLTLESARPSHTSQYLCASLSAGSDTQYFGPGTRLTVL.

This clone has just one count. This sequence joins TRBV5-1 and TRBJ1-5, with a tentative D call TRBD1 (6 bases). The germline CDR1 and CDR2 sequences are SGHRS and YFSETQ. The CDR3 consists of 14 residues. The V end was cut by 1 base, the J end by 5 bases, with 10 bases between. CDR3 protein: CASSLLGGDQPQHF. CDR3 coding DNA: TGCGCCAGCAGCTTGCTAGGGGGGGATCAGCCCCAGCATTTT.

The J gene is TRBJ1-1, the V gene TRBV7-3; D not certain. CDR3 length: 13 amino acids. Germline CDR1 and CDR2: SGHTA and FQGTGA. V was cut by 2 bases and J by 4 bases, with 8 bases left in between. The CDR3 DNA reads TGTGCCAGCAGCTTATCCTCGGGCACTGAAGCTTTCTTT. It translates to CASSLSSGTEAFF.

The chain couples TRBV15 to TRBJ2-1; 9 bases line up with TRBD2. The CDR3 runs to 16 residues. Germline loops: CDR1 LNHNV, CDR2 YYDKDF (reference sequence). V shed 2 bases, J shed 2 bases, and the junction held 4 bases outside the gene matches. For the CDR3, the DNA is TGTGCCACCAGCAGATTTAGCGGGGGAGCCTACAATGAGCAGTTCTTC. Encoded protein: CATSRFSGGAYNEQFF.

The sample holds one count of this clone. The genes are TRBV25-1 and TRBJ2-7; D remains unclear. The V end lost 3 bases, the J end lost 6 bases, and 12 bases lay between the germline ends. CDR1 is MGHDK and CDR2 is SYGVNS in the germline V gene. The CDR3 extends over 13 amino acids. The CDR3 DNA reads TGTGCCAGCAGTGATCCGGTTACAGCCGAGCAGTACTTC. This sequence encodes CASSDPVTAEQYF.

The chain combines TRBV10-3 with TRBJ2-1; tentatively, D is TRBD1 or TRBD2 (5 bases each). The CDR3 contains 14 residues. Trimming took 4 bases from V and 3 from J, leaving 10 bases between them. CDR1 is ENHRY and CDR2 is SYGVKD in the germline V gene. The CDR3: CAISGGSGYNEQFF. Here the CDR3 DNA reads TGTGCCATCAGTGGGGGGAGCGGCTACAATGAGCAGTTCTTC.

This clone has more than one count but fewer than ten. The gene calls are TRBV5-1 and TRBJ1-6, with TRBD1 identical over 7 bases. The CDR3 has 15 residues. The junction had 7 bases not matched to a gene; V was cut back by 3 bases and J by 7 bases. Germline V gene data show CDR1 as SGHRS and CDR2 as YFSETQ. CDR3 region: CASSSQGVRNSPLHF. Here the CDR3 DNA reads TGCGCCAGCAGCTCCCAGGGGGTAAGGAATTCACCCCTCCACTTT. The full variable domain, rest sourced from reference TRBV5-1 and TRBJ1-6, is KAGVTQTPRYLIKTRGQQVTLSCSPISGHRSVSWYQQTPGQGLQFLFEYFSETQRNKGNFPGRFSGRQFSNSRSEMNVSTLELGDSALYLCASSSQGVRNSPLHFGNGTRLTVT.

CDR3 sequence: CASSQAVVTTDTQYF. As DNA, the CDR3 is TGCGCCAGCAGCCAAGCGGTGGTAACCACAGATACGCAGTATTTT. The rearrangement joins TRBV4-1 to TRBJ2-3; D is unresolved. Looked up from germline, CDR1 is MGHRA and CDR2 is YSYEKL. Trimming took off 1 base at V and 2 bases at J, with 10 bases between the two ends. This CDR3 has 15 residues.

This clone was counted only a few times. The chain uses TRBV29-1 and TRBJ1-4; D is ambiguous. V was pared by 8 bases and J by 7 bases, with 11 bases between. The CDR3 totals 11 residues. Germline CDR1 reads SQVTM; CDR2 reads ANQGSEA. The CDR3 nucleotides are TGCAGCCTGACGTGGGGTGAAAAACTGTTTTTT. The encoded protein is CSLTWGEKLFF.